Each of the 28 T cell receptor beta chains below was sequenced from the same sample in a study of PD-L1 blockade in urothelial cancer. Stated time point: pretreatment peripheral blood. Generated by immunoSEQ multiplex PCR, the TCRdb table keeps only in-frame clones and is missing some. Of some 56,000 clones detected, 85% appear once; the ten largest clones hold around 16%. The starting material was PBMCs, obtained around atezolizumab (anti-PD-L1) treatment. Every receptor here comes from a man in his sixties or seventies with urothelial cancer.

Here the CDR3 reads CASSPRDFRGLRTDTQYF. CDR3 coding DNA: TGCGCCAGCAGCCCGCGGGACTTTAGGGGGCTCCGCACAGATACGCAGTATTTT. The V and J genes are TRBV4-1 and TRBJ2-3, with a tentative D call TRBD1 (7 bases). This CDR3 is 18 amino acids long. Trimming left V 4 bases short and J 1 base short, with 21 bases between. Germline CDR1 reads MGHRA; CDR2 reads YSYEKL.

The J gene is TRBJ2-1, the V gene TRBV5-1, with D perhaps TRBD2 (6 bases). This CDR3 contains 15 residues. The V gene lost 6 bases and the J gene lost 0 bases, with 13 bases spanning the gap. Germline V gene sequence: CDR1 SGHRS, CDR2 YFSETQ. CDR3 amino acids: CASTTSRSSYNEQFF. CDR3 bases: TGCGCCAGCACAACTAGCAGGAGCTCCTACAATGAGCAGTTCTTC.

This chain uses TRBV10-3 with TRBJ2-2, with 9 bases matching TRBD1. The CDR3 runs to 15 residues. In germline, CDR1 is ENHRY, CDR2 SYGVKD. V lost 4 bases, J lost 5 bases, and 5 bases stayed unmatched. The CDR3 sequence: CAISAGTGQTGELFF. In DNA, the CDR3 is TGTGCCATCAGTGCCGGGACAGGGCAGACCGGGGAGCTGTTTTTT.

The CDR3 sequence: CASSLSGTSTNTEAFF. CDR3 DNA sequence: TGCGCCAGCAGCTTAAGCGGGACATCTACCAACACTGAAGCTTTCTTT. The chain has TRBV5-1 and TRBJ1-1; tentative D call: TRBD1 (6 bases). The V gene's germline CDR1 is SGHRS and CDR2 YFSETQ. Trimming removed 2 bases from V and 2 bases from J, with 16 bases in between. The CDR3 totals 16 residues.

V is TRBV7-6 and J is TRBJ2-2, with 7 bases fitting TRBD2. Germline CDR1 and CDR2: SGHVS and FNYEAQ. This CDR3 region has 15 residues. The ends lost 5 bases at V and 5 bases at J; junction bases unmatched: 8. The DNA for the CDR3 is TGTGCCAGCAGCACAACCCGGGGGGATACCGGGGAGCTGTTTTTT. Residues: CASSTTRGDTGELFF.

The table lists this clone with a few counts. The rearrangement uses TRBV2 and TRBJ1-5; maybe TRBD1 (5 bases). Germline values: CDR1 SNHLY, CDR2 FYNNEI. V was trimmed by 7 bases and J by 2 bases, leaving 9 bases between them. The CDR3 length is 13 residues. CDR3 in DNA: TGTGCCAGCACCCAAGGGGGCAATCAGCCCCAGCATTTT. Amino acid sequence: CASTQGGNQPQHF.

This chain joins TRBV27 and TRBJ1-2; perhaps TRBD1 as D (6 bases). CDR3 length: 14 residues. Germline V gene lookup returns CDR1 MNHEY and CDR2 SMNVEV (reference sequence). Trimming removed 7 bases at V and 0 bases at J, with 12 bases between. The CDR3, as DNA: TGTGCCAGCAAAGTGACAGGCACTAACTATGGCTACACCTTC. It encodes CASKVTGTNYGYTF.

The chain uses TRBV5-4 and TRBJ2-7; 7 positions match TRBD2. Germline assignment: CDR1 SGHNT and CDR2 YYREEE (reference sequence). V shed 5 bases, J shed 7 bases, and the junction held 9 bases outside the gene matches. The CDR3 length is 13 residues. DNA for the CDR3: TGTGCCAGCAGTACCAGACTAGCCGGAGAGCAGTACTTC. Its protein is CASSTRLAGEQYF.

The chain employs TRBV13 and TRBJ2-7; TRBD1 aligns across 8 bases. CDR3 size: 15 residues. With V trimmed by 6 bases and J by 3 bases, 10 bases remained unmatched. Germline assignment: CDR1 PRHDT and CDR2 FYEKMQ (reference sequence). The CDR3 loop is CASRFSGTGNYEQYF. CDR3 bases: TGTGCCAGCAGGTTTTCGGGGACAGGTAACTACGAGCAGTACTTC. Using reference TRBV13 and TRBJ2-7 for the parts outside the CDR3, the full variable domain is AAGVIQSPRHLIKEKRETATLKCYPIPRHDTVYWYQQGPGQDPQFLISFYEKMQSDKGSIPDRFSAQQFSDYHSELNMSSLELGDSALYFCASRFSGTGNYEQYFGPGTRLTVT.

CDR3 bases: TGTGCCAGCAGGACAGGGGGCAACGATCAGCCCCAGCATTTT. Translated: CASRTGGNDQPQHF. The chain couples TRBV2 to TRBJ1-5, with 10 bases that match TRBD1. Germline CDR1 is SNHLY and CDR2 is FYNNEI. This CDR3 is 14 amino acids long. V lost 6 bases and J lost 5; bases outside the gene matches: 4. Variable domain in full (rest from reference TRBV2 and TRBJ1-5): EPEVTQTPSHQVTQMGQEVILRCVPISNHLYFYWYRQILGQKVEFLVSFYNNEISEKSEIFDDQFSVERPDGSNFTLKIRSTKLEDSAMYFCASRTGGNDQPQHFGDGTRLSIL.

Regarding this clone: Mismatch with germline at one junction end may stem from a read error. The rearrangement links TRBV7-7 to TRBJ2-3, with D unresolved. Germline V gene sequence: CDR1 SSHAT, CDR2 FNYEAQ (reference sequence). The CDR3 spans 15 residues. The CDR3 spells CASSATGAYTDTQYF. The CDR3 bases are TGTGCTAGCAGCGCCACCGGAGCGTACACAGATACGCAGTATTTT. Full variable domain (rest looked up from reference TRBV7-7 and TRBJ2-3): GAGVSQSPRYKVTKRGQDVTLRCDPISSHATLYWYQQALGQGPEFLTYFNYEAQPDKSGLPSDRFSAERPEGSISTLTIQRTEQRDSAMYRCASSATGAYTDTQYFGPGTRLTVL.

The V gene is TRBV2, the J gene TRBJ1-2; 8 nucleotides line up with TRBD1. CDR1 and CDR2 from the germline V gene are SNHLY and FYNNEI. The CDR3 runs to 16 residues. V shed 6 bases, J shed 6 bases, and the junction held 15 bases outside the gene matches. Here the CDR3 reads CASRTETGTGQNGYTF. As DNA, the CDR3 is TGTGCCAGCAGAACCGAAACCGGGACAGGCCAAAATGGCTACACCTTC. Combining the CDR3 with reference TRBV2 and TRBJ1-2 gives the whole variable domain EPEVTQTPSHQVTQMGQEVILRCVPISNHLYFYWYRQILGQKVEFLVSFYNNEISEKSEIFDDQFSVERPDGSNFTLKIRSTKLEDSAMYFCASRTETGTGQNGYTFGSGTRLTVV.

This clone was detected a few times. V gene TRBV5-1 combines with J gene TRBJ1-4; maybe TRBD1 (5 bases). Germline V gene sequence: CDR1 SGHRS, CDR2 YFSETQ. CDR3 length: 15 residues. The germline V and J ends were trimmed by 4 bases and 0 bases, with 10 bases remaining between them. CDR3 nucleotide sequence: TGCGCCAGCAGCGCTTGGACAACAACTAATGAAAAACTGTTTTTT. Translated: CASSAWTTTNEKLFF.

The chain joins TRBV25-1 to TRBJ1-5; D is perhaps TRBD1 (6 bases). This CDR3 has 13 amino acids. Trimming removed 2 bases from V and 9 bases from J, with 11 bases in between. Germline V CDR1 and CDR2: MGHDK, SYGVNS. The CDR3 here is CASSEGQSRPQHF. The DNA of the CDR3 is TGTGCCAGCAGTGAAGGACAGTCAAGGCCCCAGCATTTT. Full variable domain (missing parts from reference TRBV25-1 and TRBJ1-5): EADIYQTPRYLVIGTGKKITLECSQTMGHDKMYWYQQDPGMELHLIHYSYGVNSTEKGDLSSESTVSRIRTEHFPLTLESARPSHTSQYLCASSEGQSRPQHFGDGTRLSIL.

This rearrangement joins TRBV7-2 to TRBJ2-7, with D unresolved. V lost 5 bases and J lost 3, with 5 bases in between. The V gene's germline CDR1 is SGHTA and CDR2 FQGNSA. The CDR3 spans 11 residues. The CDR3 loop reads CASSLNYEQYF. In DNA form, the CDR3 reads TGTGCCAGCAGCCTAAACTACGAGCAGTACTTC.

On this clone: This same CDR3 is encoded by further DNA sequences in the sample. CDR3 in amino acids: CASSEGSGVNEQYF. The CDR3, as DNA: TGTGCCAGCAGTGAAGGGTCAGGGGTCAATGAGCAGTACTTC. V usage is TRBV6-1 and J usage is TRBJ2-7; D is possibly TRBD1 (6 bases). Per germline, CDR1 MNHNS and CDR2 SASEGT. The CDR3 has 14 amino acids. V was shortened by 1 base and J by 7 bases, with 14 bases between the two germline ends.

This clone was detected only once. The chain recombines TRBV18 with TRBJ1-5; no clear D gene. The V gene lost 3 bases and the J gene lost 4 bases, with 10 bases spanning the gap. Looked up from germline, CDR1 is KGHSH and CDR2 is LQKENI. The CDR3 runs to 14 residues. The CDR3 DNA sequence: TGTGCCAGCTCACCTCAGAAAAAGAATCAGCCCCAGCATTTT. Translated: CASSPQKKNQPQHF.

The V call is TRBV11-2, the J call TRBJ2-3, with 7 bases lining up with TRBD1. After removal of 5 bases from V and 9 bases from J, the junction contained 20 bases not matched to a gene. This CDR3 is built from 17 residues. The germline gives CDR1 SGHAT, CDR2 FQNNGV. This CDR3 reads CASSRGLGSGTDTTQYF. CDR3 nucleotide sequence: TGTGCCAGCAGCCGAGGCCTCGGGTCGGGGACAGACACCACGCAGTATTTT. Full variable domain (missing parts from reference TRBV11-2 and TRBJ2-3): EAGVAQSPRYKIIEKRQSVAFWCNPISGHATLYWYQQILGQGPKLLIQFQNNGVVDDSQLPKDRFSAERLKGVDSTLKIQPAKLEDSAVYLCASSRGLGSGTDTTQYFGPGTRLTVL.

J is TRBJ2-3 and V is TRBV5-4; D possibly corresponds to TRBD1 (6 bases). The CDR3 sequence is 16 residues long. Germline V gene data show CDR1 as SGHNT and CDR2 as YYREEE (reference sequence). Trimming removed 1 base at V and 0 bases at J, with 12 bases between. The CDR3 sequence is CASSLKWGLSTDTQYF. DNA for the CDR3: TGTGCCAGCAGCTTGAAGTGGGGGCTTAGCACAGATACGCAGTATTTT.

This chain connects TRBV11-1 to TRBJ2-5; D not resolved. V was trimmed by 0 bases and J by 2 bases, leaving 7 bases between them. The CDR3 consists of 14 residues. The germline gives CDR1 SGHAT, CDR2 FQDESV (reference sequence). The CDR3 spells CASSLALGQETQYF. The CDR3 bases are TGTGCCAGCAGCTTAGCGCTAGGACAAGAGACCCAGTACTTC.

The chain is built from TRBV25-1 and TRBJ1-2; D is possibly TRBD1 (5 bases). V dropped 6 bases and J dropped 4 bases, with 12 bases sitting between them. The CDR3 contains 13 residues. Germline V lookup: CDR1 MGHDK, CDR2 SYGVNS. CDR3 in DNA: TGTGCCAGCAGAGGGGAAATAAGCTATGGCTACACCTTC. This sequence encodes CASRGEISYGYTF.

V is TRBV6-1 and J is TRBJ2-7; D call uncertain. Germline V gene sequence: CDR1 MNHNS, CDR2 SASEGT. The CDR3 contains 10 residues. Trimming removed 7 bases at V and 5 bases at J, with 6 bases between. This CDR3 reads CASTMDEQYF. The CDR3 nucleotides are TGTGCCAGCACTATGGACGAGCAGTACTTC.

The rearrangement uses TRBV6-1 and TRBJ1-4; 10 nucleotides match TRBD1. CDR1 and CDR2 (germline): MNHNS, SASEGT. The CDR3 covers 15 residues. Trimming at V came to 3 bases and at J to 5 bases, leaving 3 bases not matched to a gene. CDR3 sequence (DNA): TGTGCCAGCAGTGATGGGGGACAGGGGAATGAAAAACTGTTTTTT. Translated: CASSDGGQGNEKLFF.

This clone was observed a single time. The chain uses TRBV5-5 and TRBJ2-3, with unresolved D. The CDR3 is 13 amino acids. The germline CDR1 and CDR2 sequences are SGHKS and YYEKEE (reference sequence). V was cut by 4 bases and J by 3 bases, with 9 bases left in between. CDR3: CASSLVGTDTQYF. The CDR3, as DNA: TGTGCCAGCAGCCTCGTCGGGACAGATACGCAGTATTTT. The complete variable domain, with remaining parts taken from reference TRBV5-5 and TRBJ2-3, reads DAGVTQSPTHLIKTRGQQVTLRCSPISGHKSVSWYQQVLGQGPQFIFQYYEKEERGRGNFPDRFSARQFPNYSSELNVNALLLGDSALYLCASSLVGTDTQYFGPGTRLTVL.

This clone is a singleton in its sample. For the CDR3, the DNA is TGTGCCAGCAGGTCTGGACAGGTGTCAAACACCATATATTTT. This codes for CASRSGQVSNTIYF. The chain joins TRBV6-5 to TRBJ1-3; TRBD1 matches at 7 bases. The CDR3 consists of 14 residues. Germline assignment: CDR1 MNHEY and CDR2 SVGAGI. J was trimmed by 6 bases and V by 6 bases; bases with no gene match: 8.

The chain carries TRBV19 and TRBJ2-2; 10 nucleotides match TRBD2. The CDR3 is 17 amino acids. The trim removed 0 bases at V and 7 bases at J, leaving 8 bases unmatched. CDR1 LNHDA and CDR2 SQIVND come from the germline V gene (reference sequence). CDR3 nucleotides: TGTGCCAGTAGTATAGATGATTATAGCGGGAGGTTCGGGGAGCTGTTTTTT. Protein: CASSIDDYSGRFGELFF.

The rearrangement joins TRBV28 to TRBJ1-1, with a weak D call TRBD1 (5 bases). The CDR3 has 15 residues. V was clipped by 2 bases and J by 0 bases, with 10 bases between them. CDR1 is MDHEN, CDR2 SYDVKM, per germline. The chain's CDR3 is CASSLRVGVNTEAFF. The CDR3 bases are TGTGCCAGCAGTTTACGAGTAGGGGTGAACACTGAAGCTTTCTTT. Full variable domain (rest looked up from reference TRBV28 and TRBJ1-1): DVKVTQSSRYLVKRTGEKVFLECVQDMDHENMFWYRQDPGLGLRLIYFSYDVKMKEKGDIPEGYSVSREKKERFSLILESASTNQTSMYLCASSLRVGVNTEAFFGQGTRLTVV.

This chain uses TRBV5-1 with TRBJ2-2; 8 nucleotides match TRBD2. The CDR3 spans 16 residues. J gave up 2 bases and V 2 bases, and 5 bases lay outside the gene matches. Germline CDR1 is SGHRS and CDR2 is YFSETQ. The CDR3 sequence: CASSLAGVSNTGELFF. CDR3 nucleotide sequence: TGCGCCAGCAGCTTAGCGGGAGTGTCTAACACCGGGGAGCTGTTTTTT.